A few counts support the clone carrying this T cell receptor beta chain. The antigen remains undetermined. The sample is drawn from a study of blood T cells in healthy people across ages. The V end was cut by 5 bases, the J end by 5 bases, with 13 bases between. The CDR3 is 13 residues long. CDR1 LGHNA and CDR2 YSLEER come from the germline V gene. Through a sample-barcoded 5' primer and a J-beta primer mix, a second PCR was run for roughly 7 to 12 cycles. TCRdb ran MiXCR on the 5' RACE reads and lists one entry per CDR3 protein. The sample has about 580,000 distinct CDR3 sequences, roughly 48% seen once. General study results and limits: Naive and antigen-experienced cells could not be conclusively compared, given unsorted PBMCs.

Each sample had at least 6 million PBMCs isolated. Sequences were obtained from blood. This sequence joins TRBV4-3 and TRBJ2-7; no clear D gene. The source is an elderly man in good health. The DNA for the CDR3 is TGCGCCAGCAGCATATCGCGAGGCCACGAGCAGTACTTC. Translating it yields CASSISRGHEQYF.